The 30 T cell receptor beta chains below come from one sample, sequenced in a study of shared clonotypes between healthy human individuals (dated by TCRdb to about 2020). Preparation of the library involved the immunoSEQ multiplex PCR assay. Imported from immuneACCESS, the table was reduced by TCRdb to in-frame sequences with V and J called. These copies leave out some clones; in studies compared against another copy, an unresolved V gene accounts for under half, and the cause of the remainder is not known. This sample is represented by 2 million to 2.5 million clones; 80% to 95% of them were singletons. The ten largest clones capture approximately 0.41% of the sample. Sequencing used naive CD4+ T cells from PBMCs. The cell subset or site tag for this specimen amounts to: CD45RA+ positively selected. The receptors stem from a young man in good health. Some clones in this sample may be carry-over from other donors' samples.

CDR3 in DNA: TGTGCCAGCAGCCAGAGCATCACAGATACGCAGTATTTT. Amino acids: CASSQSITDTQYF. This chain links TRBV4-2 with TRBJ2-3; D is unclear. Germline CDR1 reads LGHNA; CDR2 reads YNFKEQ. This CDR3 contains 13 residues. The ends were cut back, 3 bases at V and 2 bases at J, with 6 bases in the middle.

V gene TRBV4-1 combines with J gene TRBJ2-5; no definite D call. CDR1 and CDR2 (germline): MGHRA, YSYEKL. Trimming shortened V by 4 bases and J by 2 bases, and 8 bases separated the two germline ends. This CDR3 has 13 amino acids. The CDR3: CASSLVSQETQYF. In DNA form, the CDR3 reads TGCGCCAGCAGCCTCGTGTCTCAAGAGACCCAGTACTTC.

The V and J genes are TRBV25-1 and TRBJ2-2; D unresolved. Germline V gives CDR1 MGHDK, CDR2 SYGVNS. Trimming took off 7 bases at V and 4 bases at J, with 10 bases between the two ends. This CDR3 is built from 13 residues. CDR3 in DNA: TGTGCCAGCAACCCAGCGAGCACCGGGGAGCTGTTTTTT. It encodes CASNPASTGELFF.

Comment on this clone: Other DNA variants within this sample encode the same CDR3. The CDR3 spells CSAPGGYGYTF. The CDR3 DNA is TGCAGTGCCCCAGGGGGATATGGCTACACCTTC. The rearrangement links TRBV20-1 to TRBJ1-2, with TRBD1 identical over 7 bases. The CDR3 has 11 residues. The trim removed 6 bases at V and 5 bases at J, leaving 3 bases unmatched. Germline loops: CDR1 DFQATT, CDR2 SNEGSKA (reference sequence).

V usage is TRBV19 and J usage is TRBJ1-1; no reliable D call. Germline V gene sequence: CDR1 LNHDA, CDR2 SQIVND (reference sequence). Deletions cut 5 bases from V and 3 bases from J, with 16 bases between. This CDR3 is built from 15 residues. CDR3 protein: CASSGRLVWDTEAFF. CDR3 nucleotide sequence: TGTGCCAGTAGTGGTCGGCTGGTTTGGGACACTGAAGCTTTCTTT.

The rearrangement links TRBV10-3 to TRBJ2-2; D is unclear. V lost 7 bases and J 1 base, leaving 10 bases between the germline ends. CDR1 and CDR2 from the germline V gene are ENHRY and SYGVKD. The CDR3 length is 14 residues. CDR3 DNA sequence: TGTGCCATCAATCCAAGCATGAACACCGGGGAGCTGTTTTTT. Protein sequence: CAINPSMNTGELFF.

This rearrangement joins TRBV6-6 to TRBJ2-1; 8 bases agree with TRBD2. V was clipped by 7 bases and J by 10 bases; unmatched bases: 12. CDR1 is MNHNY and CDR2 is SVGAGI in the germline V gene (reference sequence). The CDR3 length is 14 residues. CDR3 DNA: TGTGCCAGCAAAGGGGGACTAGTTCTTAAGGAGCAGTTCTTC. It yields the protein CASKGGLVLKEQFF.

The chain is built from TRBV5-4 and TRBJ2-7, with TRBD2 matching over 8 bases. After removal of 2 bases from V and 3 bases from J, the junction contained 7 bases not matched to a gene. Germline V CDR1 and CDR2: SGHNT, YYREEE (reference sequence). The CDR3 has 15 residues. For the CDR3, the DNA is TGTGCCAGCAGCTTATCCGTGACTAGCGACTACGAGCAGTACTTC. Translating gives CASSLSVTSDYEQYF.

This rearrangement joins TRBV6-1 to TRBJ1-5, with D maybe TRBD1 (5 bases). The CDR3 loop spans 16 amino acids. Germline V gene sequence: CDR1 MNHNS, CDR2 SASEGT. Trimming shortened V by 0 bases and J by 3 bases, and 12 bases separated the two germline ends. The DNA for the CDR3 is TGTGCCAGCAGTGAAGCAAGGGACCACTACAATCAGCCCCAGCATTTT. This codes for CASSEARDHYNQPQHF.

The gene calls are TRBV6-1 and TRBJ2-7; D is undetermined. Trimming pared 4 bases from V and 0 bases from J, leaving 10 bases between. Germline V CDR1 and CDR2: MNHNS, SASEGT. This CDR3 has 14 amino acids. The CDR3 DNA reads as TGTGCCAGCAGTGGACGGTTTAGCTCCTACGAGCAGTACTTC. This encodes CASSGRFSSYEQYF.

The chain uses TRBV5-1 and TRBJ2-1; 8 nucleotides agree with TRBD2. The CDR3 is 18 residues long. The J segment lost 5 bases and the V segment lost 1 base, leaving 14 bases of the junction unmatched. Germline CDR1 reads SGHRS; CDR2 reads YFSETQ. CDR3 loop: CASSLIPSAGAADNEQFF. In DNA form, the CDR3 reads TGCGCCAGCAGCTTGATTCCGTCAGCGGGGGCAGCAGACAATGAGCAGTTCTTC.

This chain links TRBV5-1 with TRBJ1-1; TRBD1 aligns across 9 bases. Germline CDR1 is SGHRS and CDR2 is YFSETQ. Trimming cost V 6 bases and J 4 bases; bases outside gene matches: 4. The CDR3 is 13 amino acids. In DNA form, the CDR3 reads TGCGCCAGCAAACAGGGGGCTGGCACTGAAGCTTTCTTT. Protein sequence: CASKQGAGTEAFF.

The CDR3: CASSIQGIGGEQYF. The CDR3 DNA is TGTGCCAGTAGTATACAGGGGATCGGGGGCGAGCAGTACTTC. The chain is built from TRBV19 and TRBJ2-7; D may match TRBD1 or TRBD2 (6 bases each). The CDR3 consists of 14 residues. Germline CDR1 LNHDA, CDR2 SQIVND (reference sequence). Trimming pared 2 bases from V and 6 bases from J, leaving 14 bases between. Drawing the rest from reference TRBV19 and TRBJ2-7, the complete variable domain is DGGITQSPKYLFRKEGQNVTLSCEQNLNHDAMYWYRQDPGQGLRLIYYSQIVNDFQKGDIAEGYSVSREKKESFPLTVTSAQKNPTAFYLCASSIQGIGGEQYFGPGTRLTVT.

J is TRBJ2-2 and V is TRBV5-4; no definite D call. This CDR3 contains 15 residues. V lost 3 bases, J lost 7 bases, and 16 bases lay in between. CDR1 is SGHNT, CDR2 YYREEE, per germline (reference sequence). The DNA for the CDR3 is TGTGCCAGCAGCTCGAACACCCGGATGGGCGGGGAGCTGTTTTTT. Protein sequence: CASSSNTRMGGELFF.

This clone was detected only once. The chain joins TRBV10-3 to TRBJ2-2; D gene ambiguous. Germline CDR1 is ENHRY and CDR2 is SYGVKD. Trimming removed 3 bases at V and 1 base at J, with 15 bases between. The CDR3 has 17 amino acids. In nucleotides, the CDR3 is TGTGCCATCAGTGACAATCTAGGGTCGGGGAACACCGGGGAGCTGTTTTTT. Amino acid sequence: CAISDNLGSGNTGELFF.

J is TRBJ1-1 and V is TRBV6-5; D gene unclear. Germline V CDR1 and CDR2: MNHEY, SVGAGI. Trimming took off 8 bases at V and 6 bases at J, with 13 bases between the two ends. CDR3 length: 12 residues. The CDR3 DNA reads as TGTGCCAGCCGGGATAGGTCGGCTGAAGCTTTCTTT. This translates into CASRDRSAEAFF.

This rearrangement joins TRBV6-1 to TRBJ2-5; 9 positions agree with TRBD2. In germline, CDR1 is MNHNS, CDR2 SASEGT. Germline trimming cut 2 bases from V and 6 bases from J; bases unmatched to any gene: 4. The CDR3 runs to 14 residues. The CDR3 nucleotides read TGTGCCAGCAGTGAAAGGAGCGGGGGGAAGACCCAGTACTTC. This codes for CASSERSGGKTQYF.

The chain uses TRBV9 and TRBJ1-1; possibly TRBD1 for D (5 bases). This CDR3 region has 15 residues. Germline V gene lookup returns CDR1 SGDLS and CDR2 YYNGEE. V was shortened by 3 bases and J by 5 bases, with 17 bases between the two germline ends. The CDR3 reads CASSAQGPPGTEAFF. Written as DNA, the CDR3 is TGTGCCAGCAGCGCTCAGGGACCTCCGGGGACTGAAGCTTTCTTT.

The chain uses TRBV15 and TRBJ2-1; D not resolved. Looked up from germline, CDR1 is LNHNV and CDR2 is YYDKDF (reference sequence). CDR3 length equals 14 residues. Trimming took off 1 base at V and 6 bases at J, with 10 bases between the two ends. The DNA of the CDR3 is TGTGCCACCAGCAGAGCCGACCTAGGCAATGAGCAGTTCTTC. Residues: CATSRADLGNEQFF.

The CDR3 region has the DNA TGTGCCAGTAGTATAGTCGGCGGGAGGCGCCCTGGGGCCAACGTCCTGACTTTC. Its translation: CASSIVGGRRPGANVLTF. The chain employs TRBV19 and TRBJ2-6, with 8 bases fitting TRBD2. The CDR3 runs to 18 residues. V was pared by 1 base and J by 2 bases, with 7 bases of the junction left unmatched. Looked up from germline, CDR1 is LNHDA and CDR2 is SQIVND (reference sequence).

This chain connects TRBV18 to TRBJ1-5; 11 positions agree with TRBD1. Looked up from germline, CDR1 is KGHSH and CDR2 is LQKENI. The length of the CDR3 is 16 residues. V was clipped by 5 bases and J by 8 bases; unmatched bases: 11. This chain's CDR3 is CASSSRTGGRIEPQHF. The CDR3 nucleotides are TGTGCCAGCTCATCGAGGACAGGGGGCAGGATAGAGCCCCAGCATTTT.

The V call is TRBV7-2, the J call TRBJ2-7; D is ambiguous. Germline CDR1 reads SGHTA; CDR2 reads FQGNSA. The CDR3 sequence is 14 residues long. The ends were cut back, 5 bases at V and 6 bases at J, with 17 bases in the middle. The CDR3 DNA sequence: TGTGCCAGCAGCCCCCTGGGTCCGCCTCTCGAGCAGTACTTC. It is translated as CASSPLGPPLEQYF. Drawing the rest from reference TRBV7-2 and TRBJ2-7, the complete variable domain is GAGVSQSPSNKVTEKGKDVELRCDPISGHTALYWYRQSLGQGLEFLIYFQGNSAPDKSGLPSDRFSAERTGGSVSTLTIQRTQQEDSAVYLCASSPLGPPLEQYFGPGTRLTVT.

This chain uses TRBV6-1 with TRBJ1-5; D possibly corresponds to TRBD1 (5 bases). The germline V and J ends were trimmed by 7 bases and 9 bases, with 22 bases remaining between them. This CDR3 has 15 amino acids. Germline loops: CDR1 MNHNS, CDR2 SASEGT. The CDR3 nucleotides read TGTGCCAGCAAGGAGGAAAGGGTTGGGGGGAGGCCCCAGCATTTT. Translating it yields CASKEERVGGRPQHF.

This chain uses TRBV7-2 with TRBJ2-5; D is unresolved. Germline loops: CDR1 SGHTA, CDR2 FQGNSA. The V end lost 2 bases, the J end lost 7 bases, and 17 bases lay between the germline ends. The CDR3 extends over 15 amino acids. The CDR3 DNA reads TGTGCCAGCAGCTTACTGGTTTCGTTTTTGGTGACCCAGTACTTC. Amino acid sequence: CASSLLVSFLVTQYF. The full variable domain, in which reference TRBV7-2 and TRBJ2-5 provide the parts outside the CDR3, is GAGVSQSPSNKVTEKGKDVELRCDPISGHTALYWYRQSLGQGLEFLIYFQGNSAPDKSGLPSDRFSAERTGGSVSTLTIQRTQQEDSAVYLCASSLLVSFLVTQYFGPGTRLLVL.

The chain carries TRBV5-1 and TRBJ2-7; no firm D call. The V end lost 0 bases, the J end lost 6 bases, and 16 bases lay between the germline ends. Germline values: CDR1 SGHRS, CDR2 YFSETQ. This CDR3 spans 15 amino acids. CDR3 DNA: TGCGCCAGCAGCTTGGAGAGATCCCTCCCCTCCGAGCAGTACTTC. Amino acids: CASSLERSLPSEQYF.

The rearrangement joins TRBV7-8 to TRBJ2-1, with 10 bases that match TRBD2. Trimming took 5 bases from V and 9 from J; bases not matched to a gene: 13. The germline V gene encodes CDR1 SGHVS and CDR2 FQNEAQ. This CDR3 region has 16 residues. The CDR3 region is CASSQDSGRFASEQFF. In DNA form, the CDR3 reads TGTGCCAGCAGCCAAGATAGCGGGAGGTTCGCGAGTGAGCAGTTCTTC.

The chain has TRBV11-3 and TRBJ2-1, with 9 bases lining up with TRBD2. The junction had 2 bases not matched to a gene; V was cut back by 3 bases and J by 2 bases. CDR1 is SGHNT and CDR2 is YENEEA in the germline V gene. This CDR3 is 15 amino acids long. CDR3 protein: CASSFSGSAYNEQFF. The DNA of the CDR3 is TGTGCCAGCAGCTTTAGCGGGAGTGCCTACAATGAGCAGTTCTTC.

V usage is TRBV7-9 and J usage is TRBJ2-7, with TRBD1 identical over 7 bases. The CDR3 is 15 amino acids. Germline values: CDR1 SEHNR, CDR2 FQNEAQ (reference sequence). Trimming at V came to 5 bases and at J to 0 bases, leaving 7 bases not matched to a gene. This CDR3 reads CASSRNDRVSYEQYF. The CDR3 bases are TGTGCCAGCAGCCGAAATGACAGGGTCTCCTACGAGCAGTACTTC.

This chain uses TRBV6-5 with TRBJ2-1; 7 bases are shared with TRBD1. V was clipped by 2 bases and J by 7 bases; unmatched bases: 11. This CDR3 has 16 amino acids. Germline V gene sequence: CDR1 MNHEY, CDR2 SVGAGI. The CDR3 protein is CASSYEGAQTWNEQFF. As DNA, the CDR3 is TGTGCCAGCAGTTACGAGGGGGCCCAGACCTGGAATGAGCAGTTCTTC.

This clone has only one observation. This rearrangement joins TRBV10-3 to TRBJ1-5; 8 positions agree with TRBD1. Germline V gene sequence: CDR1 ENHRY, CDR2 SYGVKD. This CDR3 is built from 16 residues. With V trimmed by 3 bases and J by 5 bases, 9 bases remained unmatched. This CDR3 reads CAISDPRTGYYQPQHF. The CDR3 coding sequence is TGTGCCATCAGTGACCCCCGGACAGGGTATTATCAGCCCCAGCATTTT.